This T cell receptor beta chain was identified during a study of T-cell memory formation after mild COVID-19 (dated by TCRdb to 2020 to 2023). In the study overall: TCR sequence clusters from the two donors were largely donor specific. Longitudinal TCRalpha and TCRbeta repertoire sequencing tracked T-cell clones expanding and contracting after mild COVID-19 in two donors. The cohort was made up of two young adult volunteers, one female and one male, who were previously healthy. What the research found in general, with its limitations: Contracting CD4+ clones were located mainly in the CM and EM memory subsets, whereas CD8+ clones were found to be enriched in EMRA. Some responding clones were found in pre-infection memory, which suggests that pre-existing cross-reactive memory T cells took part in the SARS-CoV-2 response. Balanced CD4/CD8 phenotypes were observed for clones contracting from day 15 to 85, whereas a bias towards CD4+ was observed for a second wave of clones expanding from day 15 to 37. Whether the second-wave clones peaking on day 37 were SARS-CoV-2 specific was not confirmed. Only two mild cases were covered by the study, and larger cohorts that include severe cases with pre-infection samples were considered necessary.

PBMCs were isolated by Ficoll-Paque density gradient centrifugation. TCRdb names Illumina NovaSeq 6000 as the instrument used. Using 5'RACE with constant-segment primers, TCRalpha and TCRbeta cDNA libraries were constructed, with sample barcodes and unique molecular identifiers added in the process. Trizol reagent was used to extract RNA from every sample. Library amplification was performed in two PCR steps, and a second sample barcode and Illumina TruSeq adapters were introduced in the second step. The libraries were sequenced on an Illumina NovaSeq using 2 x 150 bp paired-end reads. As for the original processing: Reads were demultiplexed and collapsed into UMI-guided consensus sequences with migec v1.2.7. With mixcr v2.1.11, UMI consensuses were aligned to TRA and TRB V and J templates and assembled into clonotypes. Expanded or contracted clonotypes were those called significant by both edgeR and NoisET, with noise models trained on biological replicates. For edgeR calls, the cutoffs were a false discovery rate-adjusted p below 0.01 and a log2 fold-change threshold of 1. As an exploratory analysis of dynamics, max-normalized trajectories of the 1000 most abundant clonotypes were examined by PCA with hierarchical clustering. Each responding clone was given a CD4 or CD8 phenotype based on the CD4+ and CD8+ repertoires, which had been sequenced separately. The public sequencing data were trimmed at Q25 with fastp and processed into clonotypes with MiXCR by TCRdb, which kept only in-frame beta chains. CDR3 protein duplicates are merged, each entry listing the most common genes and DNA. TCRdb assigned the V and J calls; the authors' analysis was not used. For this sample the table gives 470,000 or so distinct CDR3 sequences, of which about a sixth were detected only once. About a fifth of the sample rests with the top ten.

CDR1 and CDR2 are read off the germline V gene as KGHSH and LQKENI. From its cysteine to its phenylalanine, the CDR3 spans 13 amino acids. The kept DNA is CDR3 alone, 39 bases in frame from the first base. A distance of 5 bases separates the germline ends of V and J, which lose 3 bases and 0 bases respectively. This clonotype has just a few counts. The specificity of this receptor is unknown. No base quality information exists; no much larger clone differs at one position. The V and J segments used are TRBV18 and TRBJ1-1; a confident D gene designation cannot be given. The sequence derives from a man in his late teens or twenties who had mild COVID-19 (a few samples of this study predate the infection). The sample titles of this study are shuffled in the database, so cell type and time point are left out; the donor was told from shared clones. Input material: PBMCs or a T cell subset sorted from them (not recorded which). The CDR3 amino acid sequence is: CASSPSVNTEAFF. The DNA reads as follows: TGTGCCAGCTCACCTTCGGTGAACACTGAAGCTTTCTTT. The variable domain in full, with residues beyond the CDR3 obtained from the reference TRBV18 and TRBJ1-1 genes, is NAGVMQNPRHLVRRRGQEARLRCSPMKGHSHVYWYRQLPEEGLKFMVYLQKENIIDESGMPKERFSAEFPKEGPSILRIQQVVRGDSAAYFCASSPSVNTEAFFGQGTRLTVV.